The rows below give T cell receptor beta chains drawn from one sample of a study of T cells in Graves' hyperthyroidism and ophthalmopathy. Each CDR3 protein is one row after TCRdb ran MiXCR on the multiplex PCR reads. The sample contains roughly 630,000 distinct CDR3 sequences, around 14% of which appear only once. The material sequenced was blood. Receptor source: a woman aged 25 to 39 with Graves' hyperthyroidism. CDR3s include the opening cysteine and the closing phenylalanine or tryptophan. A D gene is named only where the DNA matches it firmly. Size values are once, few and many counts, or a class for expanded clones, and some rows have none.

J gene: TRBJ2-2
D gene: TRBD2
V gene: TRBV6-2/TRBV6-3
clone size: many
CDR3 protein: CASSYALAGPGLNTGELFF
CDR3 DNA: TGTGCCAGCAGTTACGCTCTAGCGGGCCCAGGATTGAACACCGGGGAGCTGTTTTTT

J gene: TRBJ2-1
D gene: TRBD2
V gene: TRBV6-1
clone size: many
CDR3 protein: CASFTGGSYNEQFF
CDR3 DNA: TGTGCCAGCTTTACGGGAGGGTCCTACAATGAGCAGTTCTTC

J gene: TRBJ1-1
D gene: .
V gene: TRBV10-2
clone size: .
CDR3 protein: CARRERRVTEAFF
CDR3 DNA: TGCGCCAGGAGAGAGAGGCGGGTCACTGAAGCTTTCTTT

J gene: TRBJ2-7
D gene: .
V gene: TRBV7-9
clone size: few
CDR3 protein: CASSLGGGPGDEQYF
CDR3 DNA: TGTGCCAGCAGCTTAGGAGGCGGGCCGGGGGACGAGCAGTACTTC

J gene: TRBJ1-1
D gene: .
V gene: TRBV3-1
clone size: many
CDR3 protein: CASSQADLRGTEAFF
CDR3 DNA: TGTGCCAGCAGCCAAGCCGACCTGAGGGGCACTGAAGCTTTCTTT

J gene: TRBJ2-1
D gene: .
V gene: TRBV9
clone size: .
CDR3 protein: CASSTTGYNEQFF
CDR3 DNA: TGTGCCAGCAGCACGACGGGGTACAATGAGCAGTTCTTC

J gene: TRBJ1-2
D gene: TRBD1
V gene: TRBV27
clone size: few
CDR3 protein: CASSHRDSSGYTF
CDR3 DNA: TGTGCCAGCAGTCACCGGGACAGCTCTGGCTACACCTTC

J gene: TRBJ2-7
D gene: .
V gene: TRBV5-5
clone size: .
CDR3 protein: CASSLTGVNEQYF
CDR3 DNA: TGTGCCAGCAGCTTGACGGGAGTGAACGAGCAGTACTTC

J gene: TRBJ2-1
D gene: TRBD1
V gene: TRBV4-3
clone size: .
CDR3 protein: CASSQVQTGNEQFF
CDR3 DNA: TGCGCCAGCAGCCAAGTTCAGACAGGGAATGAGCAGTTCTTC

J gene: TRBJ1-1
D gene: TRBD1
V gene: TRBV20-1
clone size: .
CDR3 protein: CSARLGTENTEAFF
CDR3 DNA: TGCAGTGCTAGGCTAGGGACAGAGAACACTGAAGCTTTCTTT

J gene: TRBJ2-6
D gene: .
V gene: TRBV30
clone size: .
CDR3 protein: CAWSGSGANVLTF
CDR3 DNA: TGTGCCTGGAGCGGGTCAGGGGCCAACGTCCTGACTTTC

J gene: TRBJ2-6
D gene: .
V gene: TRBV10-3
clone size: many
CDR3 protein: CAISEDSGANVLTF
CDR3 DNA: TGTGCCATCAGTGAGGATTCTGGGGCCAACGTCCTGACTTTC

J gene: TRBJ2-3
D gene: .
V gene: TRBV6-1
clone size: many
CDR3 protein: CASRNSGEGGFTQYF
CDR3 DNA: TGTGCCAGCAGGAACAGCGGAGAGGGTGGTTTTACGCAGTATTTT

J gene: TRBJ1-4
D gene: TRBD1
V gene: TRBV18
clone size: .
CDR3 protein: CASSPMQQGSEKLFF
CDR3 DNA: TGTGCCAGCTCACCAATGCAACAGGGGAGTGAAAAACTGTTTTTT

J gene: TRBJ2-3
D gene: .
V gene: TRBV20-1
clone size: .
CDR3 protein: CSARDWASDSTDTQYF
CDR3 DNA: TGCAGTGCTAGAGATTGGGCTAGCGATAGCACAGATACGCAGTATTTT

J gene: TRBJ1-2
D gene: TRBD1
V gene: TRBV27
clone size: .
CDR3 protein: CASSLTSGGSHYGYTF
CDR3 DNA: TGTGCCAGCAGTCTTACTTCAGGGGGCTCTCACTATGGCTACACCTTC

J gene: TRBJ2-3
D gene: TRBD2
V gene: TRBV7-3
clone size: many
CDR3 protein: CASSLDPGGVDTQYF
CDR3 DNA: TGTGCCAGCAGCTTGGATCCGGGGGGGGTTGATACGCAGTATTTT

J gene: TRBJ1-1
D gene: .
V gene: TRBV7-2
clone size: .
CDR3 protein: CASSRLADTEAFF
CDR3 DNA: TGTGCCAGCAGCCGTTTGGCGGACACTGAAGCTTTCTTT

J gene: TRBJ2-7
D gene: .
V gene: TRBV12-3/TRBV12-4
clone size: many
CDR3 protein: CASSLQDPSRGEQYF
CDR3 DNA: TGTGCCAGCAGTTTGCAGGATCCCTCCAGGGGCGAGCAGTACTTC

J gene: TRBJ2-1
D gene: .
V gene: TRBV11-2
clone size: .
CDR3 protein: CASSLLLEGPEQFF
CDR3 DNA: TGTGCCAGCAGCTTGTTGCTTGAGGGGCCGGAGCAGTTCTTC

J gene: TRBJ2-2
D gene: .
V gene: TRBV9
clone size: once
CDR3 protein: CASSVGWESTGELFF
CDR3 DNA: TGTGCCAGCAGCGTAGGATGGGAGAGTACCGGGGAGCTGTTTTTT

J gene: TRBJ2-1
D gene: .
V gene: TRBV25-1
clone size: few
CDR3 protein: CASSERHRTNYNEQFF
CDR3 DNA: TGTGCCAGCAGTGAAAGGCACAGGACCAACTACAATGAGCAGTTCTTC

J gene: TRBJ2-1
D gene: .
V gene: TRBV20-1
clone size: many
CDR3 protein: CSARGGDEQFF
CDR3 DNA: TGCAGTGCTAGAGGGGGTGATGAGCAGTTCTTC

J gene: TRBJ2-7
D gene: TRBD2
V gene: TRBV7-9
clone size: few
CDR3 protein: CASSLARSRTSGMRIYEQYF
CDR3 DNA: TGTGCCAGCAGCTTAGCTCGATCTCGGACTAGCGGGATGAGGATCTACGAGCAGTACTTC

J gene: TRBJ1-1
D gene: .
V gene: TRBV6-1
clone size: many
CDR3 protein: CASSSNTNTEAFF
CDR3 DNA: TGTGCCAGCAGTTCGAACACGAACACTGAAGCTTTCTTT

J gene: TRBJ2-1
D gene: .
V gene: TRBV5-1
clone size: many
CDR3 protein: CASSLERHRDEQFF
CDR3 DNA: TGCGCCAGCAGCTTGGAGAGGCACAGGGATGAGCAGTTCTTC

J gene: TRBJ2-2
D gene: .
V gene: TRBV11-2
clone size: .
CDR3 protein: CASSLTRTTGELFF
CDR3 DNA: TGTGCCAGCAGCTTAACTAGAACCACCGGGGAGCTGTTTTTT

J gene: TRBJ2-7
D gene: .
V gene: TRBV28
clone size: many
CDR3 protein: CASSPPVGGRHKLTYEQYF
CDR3 DNA: TGTGCCAGCAGTCCCCCGGTGGGGGGGCGACATAAACTGACCTACGAGCAGTACTTC

J gene: TRBJ2-3
D gene: .
V gene: TRBV20-1
clone size: many
CDR3 protein: CSARDQSGPDTQYF
CDR3 DNA: TGCAGTGCTAGAGATCAGAGCGGGCCAGATACGCAGTATTTT